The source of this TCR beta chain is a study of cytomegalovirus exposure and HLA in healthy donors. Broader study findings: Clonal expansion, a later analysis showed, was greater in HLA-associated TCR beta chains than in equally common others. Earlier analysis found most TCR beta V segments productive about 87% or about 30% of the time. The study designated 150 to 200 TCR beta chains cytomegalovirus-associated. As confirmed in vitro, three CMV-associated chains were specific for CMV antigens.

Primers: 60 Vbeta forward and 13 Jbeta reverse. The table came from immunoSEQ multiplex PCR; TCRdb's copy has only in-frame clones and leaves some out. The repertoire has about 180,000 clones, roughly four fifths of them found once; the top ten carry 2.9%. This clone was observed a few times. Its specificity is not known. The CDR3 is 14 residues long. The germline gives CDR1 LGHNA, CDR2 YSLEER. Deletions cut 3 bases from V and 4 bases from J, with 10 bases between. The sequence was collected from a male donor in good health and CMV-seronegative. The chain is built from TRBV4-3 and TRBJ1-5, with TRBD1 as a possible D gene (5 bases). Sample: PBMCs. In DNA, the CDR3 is TGCGCCAGCAGCCAGACAGACGGAAATCAGCCCCAGCATTTT. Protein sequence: CASSQTDGNQPQHF.